The 24 T cell receptor beta chains below all came from one sample that was sequenced in a study of cytomegalovirus exposure and HLA in healthy donors. This PCR relied on a set of 60 Vbeta primers and 13 Jbeta primers. Using immunoSEQ multiplex PCR, the repertoire was profiled, and TCRdb retains in-frame clones only, with some absent. The sample has about 67,000 clones; approximately 78% are singletons. The sequencing input was PBMCs. These receptors came from a man between 35 and 55 years old in good health and CMV-seronegative.

The chain uses TRBV7-6 and TRBJ2-1; weak D call: TRBD1 (7 bases). The germline V gene encodes CDR1 SGHVS and CDR2 FNYEAQ. CDR3 length: 17 amino acids. V shed 6 bases and J shed 4 bases, with 22 bases lying between them. The CDR3 nucleotides are TGTGCCAGCAGTCAATCAGGGGGAGGCGATGGATACAATGAGCAGTTCTTC. It codes for CASSQSGGGDGYNEQFF.

In its sample, this clone was seen a few times. The chain joins TRBV4-2 to TRBJ1-4; no clear D. The V gene lost 4 bases and the J gene lost 7 bases, with 16 bases spanning the gap. CDR3 size: 15 residues. In germline, CDR1 is LGHNA, CDR2 YNFKEQ. The CDR3 DNA reads as TGTGCCAGCAGCCCCCGACGGGGAGTGTCTGAAAAACTGTTTTTT. Protein sequence: CASSPRRGVSEKLFF.

This chain joins TRBV4-1 and TRBJ1-4; 8 bases match TRBD1. The germline V gene has CDR1 MGHRA and CDR2 YSYEKL. The ends lost 4 bases at V and 7 bases at J; junction bases unmatched: 8. The length of the CDR3 is 15 residues. CDR3 DNA: TGCGCCAGCAGCCCCCTGACAGGGGACAGTGAAAAACTGTTTTTT. Its translation: CASSPLTGDSEKLFF.

This chain links TRBV5-4 with TRBJ2-3, with TRBD2 identical over 8 bases. Trimming cost V 4 bases and J 6 bases; bases outside gene matches: 10. CDR1 is SGHNT and CDR2 is YYREEE in the germline V gene (reference sequence). CDR3 length equals 15 residues. The CDR3 here is CASSNGTRFLDTQYF. CDR3 nucleotides: TGTGCCAGCAGCAACGGGACTAGATTTTTGGATACGCAGTATTTT. Combining the CDR3 with reference TRBV5-4 and TRBJ2-3 gives the whole variable domain ETGVTQSPTHLIKTRGQQVTLRCSSQSGHNTVSWYQQALGQGPQFIFQYYREEENGRGNFPPRFSGLQFPNYSSELNVNALELDDSALYLCASSNGTRFLDTQYFGPGTRLTVL.

This clone was detected only once. The chain joins TRBV18 to TRBJ1-1, with a possible D match to TRBD1 (5 bases). Germline V CDR1 and CDR2: KGHSH, LQKENI. Trimming cost V 6 bases and J 3 bases, with 17 bases left between them. There are 15 residues in the CDR3. In DNA, the CDR3 is TGTGCCAGCTCCCGTTTGGGGGGGTCTGACACTGAAGCTTTCTTT. This sequence encodes CASSRLGGSDTEAFF.

The rearrangement joins TRBV28 to TRBJ1-1, with a tentative D call TRBD1 (6 bases). The germline CDR1 and CDR2 sequences are MDHEN and SYDVKM. Trimming pared 3 bases from V and 2 bases from J, leaving 13 bases between. This CDR3 region has 15 residues. The CDR3 is CASSFGGAGNTEAFF. The CDR3 DNA reads TGTGCCAGCAGTTTTGGGGGGGCCGGAAACACTGAAGCTTTCTTT.

The CDR3 reads CASSRQGLAGGSIDEQFF. CDR3 sequence (DNA): TGCGCCAGCAGCCGCCAGGGACTAGCGGGGGGGTCCATAGATGAGCAGTTCTTC. The J gene is TRBJ2-1, the V gene TRBV5-1; 16 bases agree with TRBD2. The junction had 12 bases not matched to a gene; V was cut back by 4 bases and J by 8 bases. The CDR3 runs to 18 residues. CDR1 is SGHRS, CDR2 YFSETQ, per germline.

The chain carries TRBV29-1 and TRBJ1-4, with D possibly matching TRBD1 (6 bases). V was cut by 7 bases and J by 8 bases, with 11 bases left in between. CDR3 length: 11 amino acids. From germline, CDR1 is SQVTM and CDR2 ANQGSEA. The CDR3 nucleotides read TGCAGCGCGGCTACAGGGGAAAAACTGTTTTTT. Translation: CSAATGEKLFF.

The V gene is TRBV28, the J gene TRBJ1-6; 8 nucleotides agree with TRBD1. The CDR3 runs 15 residues. V dropped 7 bases and J dropped 7; count of bases not matched to a gene: 9. Germline lookup yields CDR1 MDHEN and CDR2 SYDVKM. The DNA of the CDR3 is TGTGCCAGCACCCTGACAGGGGTTACGAATTCACCCCTCCACTTT. This sequence encodes CASTLTGVTNSPLHF.

V is TRBV19 and J is TRBJ2-1; a possible D gene is TRBD2 (5 bases). The germline V gene has CDR1 LNHDA and CDR2 SQIVND (reference sequence). This CDR3 is 14 amino acids long. Trimming took 1 base from V and 7 from J, leaving 11 bases between them. CDR3 region: CASSIVLGGNEQFF. DNA for the CDR3: TGTGCCAGTAGTATAGTCCTGGGCGGGAATGAGCAGTTCTTC. Supplemented by reference TRBV19 and TRBJ2-1, the full variable domain reads DGGITQSPKYLFRKEGQNVTLSCEQNLNHDAMYWYRQDPGQGLRLIYYSQIVNDFQKGDIAEGYSVSREKKESFPLTVTSAQKNPTAFYLCASSIVLGGNEQFFGPGTRLTVL.

The table lists this clone with a few counts. The CDR3 spells CASSLALQGNTEAFF. The CDR3 DNA sequence: TGCGCCAGCAGCTTGGCATTACAGGGGAACACTGAAGCTTTCTTT. The rearrangement links TRBV5-1 to TRBJ1-1; tentatively, D is TRBD1 (6 bases). In germline, CDR1 is SGHRS, CDR2 YFSETQ. CDR3 length: 15 residues. Trimming shortened V by 0 bases and J by 1 base, and 10 bases separated the two germline ends.

The chain is built from TRBV7-2 and TRBJ1-4; TRBD1 agrees at 11 bases. This CDR3 is 15 amino acids long. Germline CDR1 is SGHTA and CDR2 is FQGNSA. J gave up 10 bases and V 6 bases, and 10 bases lay outside the gene matches. The CDR3 region is CASSWTGGPRGKLFF. The CDR3 DNA is TGTGCCAGCAGTTGGACAGGGGGCCCCAGGGGAAAACTGTTTTTT.

This clone appeared once. J is TRBJ1-1 and V is TRBV5-1, with 7 bases lining up with TRBD1. J gave up 1 base and V 0 bases, and 12 bases lay outside the gene matches. CDR1 and CDR2 from the germline V gene are SGHRS and YFSETQ. The CDR3 extends over 18 amino acids. This CDR3 reads CASSLARGTREANTEAFF. CDR3 in DNA: TGCGCCAGCAGCTTGGCCAGGGGGACCAGGGAGGCGAACACTGAAGCTTTCTTT.

This sequence joins TRBV14 and TRBJ2-3, with D possibly being TRBD2 (6 bases). CDR1 and CDR2 from the germline V gene are SGHDN and FVKESK. The CDR3 loop spans 16 amino acids. Trimming removed 1 base from V and 2 bases from J, with 13 bases in between. The chain's CDR3 is CASSQVIQRATDTQYF. DNA of the CDR3: TGTGCCAGCAGCCAAGTAATCCAGCGGGCCACAGATACGCAGTATTTT.

This clone occurred once. The gene calls are TRBV6-1 and TRBJ1-5; 10 bases map to TRBD1. The germline V gene encodes CDR1 MNHNS and CDR2 SASEGT. The CDR3 is 17 residues long. The V and J ends lost 2 bases and 7 bases, in that order; junction bases with no gene match: 11. The CDR3: CASSERQGQGMRQPQHF. CDR3 DNA sequence: TGTGCCAGCAGTGAACGCCAGGGACAGGGGATGCGCCAGCCCCAGCATTTT.

The chain carries TRBV4-2 and TRBJ2-7; 9 bases are shared with TRBD2. This CDR3 spans 15 amino acids. With V trimmed by 1 base and J by 3 bases, 4 bases remained unmatched. CDR1 is LGHNA and CDR2 is YNFKEQ in the germline V gene. The CDR3 region has the DNA TGTGCCAGCAGCCAAGGACTAGCGGATGGCTACGAGCAGTACTTC. Its protein product is CASSQGLADGYEQYF.

A single count supports this clone. The V and J genes are TRBV10-3 and TRBJ2-1; D is uncertain. This CDR3 region has 14 residues. Per germline, CDR1 ENHRY and CDR2 SYGVKD. Trimming removed 6 bases from V and 7 bases from J, with 16 bases in between. CDR3 protein: CAISAGSDRNEQFF. CDR3 sequence (DNA): TGTGCCATCAGCGCCGGGTCAGATAGGAATGAGCAGTTCTTC.

The chain joins TRBV27 to TRBJ1-5, with D perhaps TRBD1 (6 bases). Trimming shortened V by 7 bases and J by 9 bases, and 19 bases separated the two germline ends. The CDR3 has 14 amino acids. The germline gives CDR1 MNHEY, CDR2 SMNVEV (reference sequence). DNA for the CDR3: TGTGCCAGCAATTCACAGGGTCCCGTCGGGCCCCAGCATTTT. This gives the protein CASNSQGPVGPQHF.

The rearrangement uses TRBV19 and TRBJ2-5, with 7 bases fitting TRBD2. This CDR3 is 13 amino acids long. Per the germline V gene, CDR1 is LNHDA and CDR2 is SQIVND (reference sequence). V was clipped by 3 bases and J by 5 bases; unmatched bases: 3. The CDR3 nucleotides read TGTGCCAGTAGTATGGCGGGAGCTGAGACCCAGTACTTC. It encodes CASSMAGAETQYF.

The chain is built from TRBV4-1 and TRBJ2-5; 7 bases are a match to TRBD1. J gave up 5 bases and V 0 bases, and 3 bases lay outside the gene matches. This CDR3 has 14 residues. Germline-derived CDR1 and CDR2 are MGHRA and YSYEKL. The CDR3 spells CASSQDDRVETQYF. In DNA, the CDR3 is TGCGCCAGCAGCCAAGACGACAGGGTCGAGACCCAGTACTTC.

The chain carries TRBV19 and TRBJ2-2, with D tentatively TRBD1 (5 bases). There are 15 residues in the CDR3. Germline loops: CDR1 LNHDA, CDR2 SQIVND (reference sequence). The germline V and J ends were trimmed by 3 bases and 4 bases, with 12 bases remaining between them. CDR3 DNA sequence: TGTGCCAGTAGTATCGGCAGGGTCGGCACCGGGGAGCTGTTTTTT. The encoded protein is CASSIGRVGTGELFF.

CDR3 residues: CASSEVTSGVGGETQYF. Here the CDR3 DNA reads TGTGCCAGCAGTGAAGTGACTAGCGGGGTGGGGGGGGAGACCCAGTACTTC. This chain connects TRBV6-1 to TRBJ2-5; the match to TRBD2 covers 11 bases. Germline CDR1 MNHNS, CDR2 SASEGT. The CDR3 extends over 17 amino acids. Trimming cost V 1 base and J 5 bases; bases outside gene matches: 9.

The gene calls are TRBV15 and TRBJ1-3, with D uncertain. The CDR3 is 16 amino acids. Germline values: CDR1 LNHNV, CDR2 YYDKDF (reference sequence). Trimming removed 0 bases from V and 1 base from J, with 10 bases in between. CDR3: CATSRELNWSGNTIYF. The CDR3 DNA follows: TGTGCCACCAGCAGAGAGCTTAACTGGTCTGGAAACACCATATATTTT.

The rearrangement joins TRBV27 to TRBJ1-5, with 9 bases aligning to TRBD1. CDR1 and CDR2 from the germline V gene are MNHEY and SMNVEV (reference sequence). Losses at the gene ends were 4 bases for V and 7 bases for J; bases not matched to a gene: 2. The CDR3 is made up of 13 amino acids. CDR3: CASSWGQGQPQHF. CDR3 in DNA: TGTGCCAGCAGTTGGGGACAGGGCCAGCCCCAGCATTTT.